The entry below describes one TCR beta chain. The antigen is not known. This entry comes from a study of CD8+CD57+ T cells in acquired aplastic anemia. Study overall: An average of about 9.8 million reads for CD4+ cells was obtained from healthy donors.

Study-wide results and limits: Between patients and controls, about 30 CD8+ CDR3 sequences were found in common.

TCR beta VDJ and CDR3 were profiled, and genomic DNA was the template. TCRdb re-analysed the reads in MiXCR, keeping a single row per CDR3 protein. The table lists about 210,000 distinct CDR3 sequences, 34% of them singletons. From germline, CDR1 is ENHRY and CDR2 SYGVKD. The V and J ends lost 10 bases and 4 bases, in that order; junction bases with no gene match: 14. This CDR3 has 16 amino acids. This chain connects TRBV10-3 to TRBJ1-4; 8 bases map to TRBD1. The origin of this receptor is a human donor in good health, serving as a control. The sample was sorted CD4+, CD8+, or CD8+CD57+ T cells (not recorded which) from PBMCs. The CDR3 here is CATRGQGLIGNEKLFF. The DNA of the CDR3 is TGTGCCACCCGCGGACAGGGCTTGATCGGTAATGAAAAACTGTTTTTT.